These 32 T cell receptor beta chains were sequenced from one sample in a study of blood T cells in healthy people across ages. A sample-barcoded 5' primer and a J-beta primer mix were used in a second PCR of about 7 to 12 cycles. TCRdb used MiXCR to reprocess the 5' RACE reads, holding one entry per CDR3 protein. The sample has 1.5 million or so distinct CDR3 sequences, roughly 45% seen once; the top ten hold under 8%. The sample comprised blood. The source is a woman aged 18-35 years in good health.

This clonotype was recorded a few times. The V gene is TRBV20-1, the J gene TRBJ2-5, with 12 bases matching TRBD2. The end of the DNA aligns better with TRBJ2-7, so the J call may be wrong. This CDR3 is 14 amino acids long. CDR1 is DFQATT, CDR2 SNEGSKA, per germline (reference sequence). This chain's CDR3 is CSARRTSGTNEQYF. Here the CDR3 DNA reads TGCAGTGCTAGACGGACTAGCGGGACTAACGAGCAGTACTTC.

The V and J genes are TRBV7-9 and TRBJ2-1, with TRBD2 matching over 10 bases. This CDR3 comprises 13 residues. The trim removed 8 bases at V and 8 bases at J, leaving 6 bases unmatched. Germline lookup yields CDR1 SEHNR and CDR2 FQNEAQ (reference sequence). The CDR3 sequence is CASEPAGGYEQFF. The CDR3 region has the DNA TGTGCCAGCGAACCAGCGGGGGGGTATGAGCAGTTCTTC.

The table lists this clonotype with a few counts. The chain couples TRBV6-6 to TRBJ2-1, with D possibly being TRBD2 (6 bases). The CDR3 is 13 amino acids. Trimming took 7 bases from V and 7 from J, leaving 14 bases between them. In germline, CDR1 is MNHNY, CDR2 SVGAGI (reference sequence). The CDR3 reads CASNHLGGNEQFF. Here the CDR3 DNA reads TGTGCCAGCAACCACCTCGGAGGGAATGAGCAGTTCTTC.

V is TRBV20-1 and J is TRBJ2-7, with D perhaps matching TRBD2 (5 bases). This CDR3 has 12 residues. V dropped 6 bases and J dropped 3 bases, with 12 bases sitting between them. CDR1 and CDR2 (germline): DFQATT, SNEGSKA (reference sequence). CDR3 in DNA: TGCAGTGCCCCCGGAGGTGTCTACGAGCAGTACTTC. Protein sequence: CSAPGGVYEQYF.

This clonotype was observed at least ten times. This chain joins TRBV29-1 and TRBJ1-4, with D hard to call. Germline-derived CDR1 and CDR2 are SQVTM and ANQGSEA. V lost 5 bases and J 5 bases, leaving 12 bases between the germline ends. The CDR3 extends over 13 amino acids. CDR3 sequence reads: CSVRTDYNEKLFF. CDR3 nucleotides: TGCAGCGTTCGGACGGACTACAATGAAAAACTGTTTTTT.

This clonotype has only a few counts. V usage is TRBV27 and J usage is TRBJ2-1; 8 nucleotides align to TRBD2. Per germline, CDR1 MNHEY and CDR2 SMNVEV (reference sequence). This CDR3 region has 15 residues. V shed 5 bases and J 8 bases; nucleotides not matched to a gene: 11. The CDR3: CASSPAGRALDEQFF. The CDR3 DNA sequence: TGTGCCAGCAGTCCCGCCGGGAGGGCCTTAGATGAGCAGTTCTTC.

In the case of this clonotype: This may be a read error, as it is one base from a much larger clone. This chain links TRBV10-3 with TRBJ2-6; maybe TRBD2 (5 bases). The length of the CDR3 is 17 residues. Trimming removed 3 bases from V and 0 bases from J, with 12 bases in between. The V gene's germline CDR1 is ENHRY and CDR2 SYGVKD. The CDR3 sequence is CAISDSTGSSGANVLTF. DNA of the CDR3: TGTGCCATCAGTGATTCAACGGGGAGCTCTGGGGCCAACGTCCTGACTTTC.

This clonotype was counted between two and nine times. V and J are TRBV20-1 and TRBJ1-2; D is ambiguous. The CDR3 extends over 14 amino acids. Germline CDR1 and CDR2: DFQATT and SNEGSKA (reference sequence). The germline V and J ends were trimmed by 2 bases and 0 bases, with 10 bases remaining between them. The CDR3 DNA reads TGCAGTGCTAGACCAGACGGAGCTAACTATGGCTACACCTTC. Translation gives CSARPDGANYGYTF.

In its sample, this clonotype was seen a few times. The chain joins TRBV20-1 to TRBJ2-7; 8 bases align to TRBD2. There are 12 residues in the CDR3. CDR1 is DFQATT, CDR2 SNEGSKA, per germline (reference sequence). The junction had 3 bases not matched to a gene; V was cut back by 5 bases and J by 3 bases. The CDR3 bases are TGCAGTGCTGGGACTAGGGGCTACGAGCAGTACTTC. It codes for CSAGTRGYEQYF.

This chain connects TRBV4-2 to TRBJ1-6; D perhaps matches TRBD1 (6 bases). The V gene's germline CDR1 is LGHNA and CDR2 YNFKEQ. V gave up 7 bases and J gave up 7 bases, with 17 bases separating them. The CDR3 has 15 residues. CDR3 residues: CASTAAERGNSPLHF. CDR3 nucleotide sequence: TGTGCCAGCACGGCGGCGGAAAGGGGGAATTCACCCCTCCACTTT.

The V call is TRBV2, the J call TRBJ2-1; either TRBD1 or TRBD2 may supply D (5 bases each). The CDR3 runs 15 residues. Per germline, CDR1 SNHLY and CDR2 FYNNEI. Trimming left V 4 bases short and J 10 bases short, with 20 bases between. The CDR3 DNA reads TGTGCCAGCAGTGTTACCCGGGACCGGTCCTACGAGCAGTTCTTC. Translation: CASSVTRDRSYEQFF.

The rearrangement joins TRBV20-1 to TRBJ1-2; a weak D match, TRBD1 (5 bases). Trimming shortened V by 1 base and J by 2 bases, and 23 bases separated the two germline ends. Germline V gene lookup returns CDR1 DFQATT and CDR2 SNEGSKA (reference sequence). This CDR3 has 18 amino acids. CDR3 DNA: TGCAGTGCTAGAGGATTGGTATGGGACGATCGAACGAACTATGGCTACACCTTC. Encoded protein: CSARGLVWDDRTNYGYTF.

The chain uses TRBV27 and TRBJ2-5; perhaps TRBD2 as D (6 bases). This CDR3 contains 16 residues. Per the germline V gene, CDR1 is MNHEY and CDR2 is SMNVEV (reference sequence). V dropped 6 bases and J dropped 1 base, with 18 bases sitting between them. CDR3 bases: TGTGCCAGCAGCGCAATCGAGGGAGGACGCCAAGAGACCCAGTACTTC. Protein: CASSAIEGGRQETQYF.

J is TRBJ2-1 and V is TRBV20-1; tentatively, D is TRBD1 (7 bases). The CDR3 length is 16 residues. The ends were cut back, 6 bases at V and 1 base at J, with 19 bases in the middle. Germline V gives CDR1 DFQATT, CDR2 SNEGSKA (reference sequence). This CDR3 reads CSARPGGSRSYNEQFF. The CDR3 coding sequence is TGCAGTGCGCGTCCAGGGGGGAGTAGATCCTACAATGAGCAGTTCTTC.

The V gene is TRBV7-6, the J gene TRBJ2-1; TRBD2 matches 9 bases. V was pared by 5 bases and J by 0 bases, with 14 bases of the junction left unmatched. The CDR3 is 19 residues long. Germline V gene sequence: CDR1 SGHVS, CDR2 FNYEAQ. DNA of the CDR3: TGTGCCAGCAGCCCGGGCGTAGCGGGGGCCTCGGGCTCCTACAATGAGCAGTTCTTC. Translated, it gives CASSPGVAGASGSYNEQFF.

V and J are TRBV12-3 or TRBV12-4 and TRBJ2-5; tentatively, D is TRBD2 (6 bases). This CDR3 has 15 amino acids. The V and J ends lost 4 bases and 1 base respectively, with 13 bases between them. This chain's CDR3 is CASSSSEWAQETQYF. In nucleotides, the CDR3 is TGTGCCAGCAGTTCTAGCGAGTGGGCCCAAGAGACCCAGTACTTC.

The J gene is TRBJ2-2, the V gene TRBV6-5, with 9 bases lining up with TRBD2. In germline, CDR1 is MNHEY, CDR2 SVGAGI. V lost 2 bases, J lost 5 bases, and 9 bases stayed unmatched. This CDR3 spans 17 amino acids. The CDR3 nucleotides are TGTGCCAGCAGTTACGTGGCGGGAGGGCCGATGACCGGGGAGCTGTTTTTT. Protein product: CASSYVAGGPMTGELFF.

The CDR3 sequence is CASEIGTGSGYTF. CDR3 DNA: TGCGCCAGCGAAATCGGGACAGGGAGTGGCTACACCTTC. The rearrangement links TRBV5-1 to TRBJ1-2; TRBD1 matches at 9 bases. Trimming took 7 bases from V and 7 from J; bases not matched to a gene: 8. The germline V gene has CDR1 SGHRS and CDR2 YFSETQ. There are 13 residues in the CDR3. Supplemented by reference TRBV5-1 and TRBJ1-2, the full variable domain reads KAGVTQTPRYLIKTRGQQVTLSCSPISGHRSVSWYQQTPGQGLQFLFEYFSETQRNKGNFPGRFSGRQFSNSRSEMNVSTLELGDSALYLCASEIGTGSGYTFGSGTRLTVV.

Details on this clonotype: The junction does not match germline at one end; this may be a read error. The rearrangement joins TRBV28 to TRBJ2-7, with a weak D call TRBD1 (5 bases). CDR3 length equals 13 residues. Germline V gene sequence: CDR1 MDHEN, CDR2 SYDVKM. CDR3 protein: CASGLSGSYEQYF. For the CDR3, the DNA is TGTGCCAGCGGTTTATCAGGGTCTTACGAGCAGTACTTC.

The chain recombines TRBV20-1 with TRBJ2-7; tentative D call: TRBD2 (5 bases). V was cut by 3 bases and J by 0 bases, with 15 bases left in between. Germline values: CDR1 DFQATT, CDR2 SNEGSKA (reference sequence). CDR3 length: 15 residues. Written as DNA, the CDR3 is TGCAGTGCTAGCCCTGACGCCGCGGGCTCCTACGAGCAGTACTTC. It yields the protein CSASPDAAGSYEQYF.

The V gene is TRBV23-1, the J gene TRBJ1-2; D uncertain. TRBV23-1 is marked as an open reading frame, function uncertain. V gave up 2 bases and J gave up 5 bases, with 15 bases separating them. The CDR3 runs to 15 residues. The CDR3 DNA reads as TGCGCCAGCAGTCAACCTAACCCCGGAGCTTATGGCTACACCTTC. This codes for CASSQPNPGAYGYTF.

As concerns this clonotype: Relative to the germline gene, one junction end is altered; a read error may explain this. The chain employs TRBV6-1 and TRBJ2-3; unclear D gene. Per germline, CDR1 MNHNS and CDR2 SASEGT. The CDR3 is 13 amino acids. The CDR3 DNA follows: TGTGCCAGCAGTGGAACCAGAATGGATACGCCGTATTTT. Translated: CASSGTRMDTPYF.

In its sample, this clonotype was seen a few times. This chain connects TRBV25-1 to TRBJ1-1; 10 bases line up with TRBD1. V dropped 5 bases and J dropped 8; count of bases not matched to a gene: 5. The CDR3 sequence is 13 residues long. Germline loops: CDR1 MGHDK, CDR2 SYGVNS. The CDR3 here is CASSPRTGGEAFF. In nucleotides, the CDR3 is TGTGCCAGCAGTCCGCGGACAGGGGGGGAAGCTTTCTTT.

This clonotype was seen more than once but under ten times. This chain joins TRBV20-1 and TRBJ2-3; 8 nucleotides align to TRBD1. Per germline, CDR1 DFQATT and CDR2 SNEGSKA (reference sequence). V shed 7 bases and J 6 bases; nucleotides not matched to a gene: 12. This CDR3 region has 14 residues. Here the CDR3 DNA reads TGCAGTGGGGCCGGGACAGGTTACCCCGATACGCAGTATTTT. Encoded protein: CSGAGTGYPDTQYF.

This clonotype was seen only a few times. The V and J genes are TRBV12-5 and TRBJ1-1; D is perhaps TRBD1 (5 bases). The CDR3 sequence is 15 residues long. Trimming stripped 2 bases from V and 1 base from J, with 11 bases between. Per the germline V gene, CDR1 is LGHNT and CDR2 is FRNRAP. The chain's CDR3 is CASGLTGQGNTEAFF. CDR3 nucleotide sequence: TGTGCTAGTGGTTTGACCGGCCAGGGGAACACTGAAGCTTTCTTT.

This clonotype turned up a few times. The chain links TRBV2 to TRBJ2-5; D call uncertain. The CDR3 is made up of 15 amino acids. Per germline, CDR1 SNHLY and CDR2 FYNNEI. Trimming removed 3 bases at V and 5 bases at J, with 16 bases between. DNA for the CDR3: TGTGCCAGCAGTGAGGGCTTTGGGTCGGGCGAGACCCAGTACTTC. The encoded protein is CASSEGFGSGETQYF.

This clonotype was seen just once. This sequence joins TRBV18 and TRBJ2-7; no clear D gene. The V and J ends lost 6 bases and 2 bases respectively, with 11 bases between them. This CDR3 has 13 residues. In germline, CDR1 is KGHSH, CDR2 LQKENI. CDR3 DNA: TGTGCCAGCTCTCGGAGTGGTCCCTACGAGCAGTACTTC. It specifies CASSRSGPYEQYF.

The CDR3 DNA sequence: TGCGCCAGCAGCCAAGATCTAAACGCGTACAATGAGCAGTTCTTC. Its translation: CASSQDLNAYNEQFF. The chain combines TRBV4-1 with TRBJ2-1; D call uncertain. Trimming stripped 0 bases from V and 4 bases from J, with 10 bases between. The CDR3 loop spans 15 amino acids. Germline CDR1 and CDR2: MGHRA and YSYEKL.

The V and J genes are TRBV6-1 and TRBJ2-2; D perhaps matches TRBD1 (6 bases). CDR1 and CDR2 from the germline V gene are MNHNS and SASEGT. The V end lost 6 bases, the J end lost 2 bases, and 13 bases lay between the germline ends. The CDR3 runs to 15 residues. The CDR3 here is CASSGQNFNTGELFF. DNA for the CDR3: TGTGCCAGCAGCGGACAGAATTTTAACACCGGGGAGCTGTTTTTT.

The sample holds one count of this clonotype. The V gene is TRBV20-1, the J gene TRBJ2-5; D tentatively fits TRBD1 or TRBD2 (5 bases each). The CDR3 has 13 amino acids. Trimming cost V 6 bases and J 7 bases, with 18 bases left between them. The germline CDR1 and CDR2 sequences are DFQATT and SNEGSKA (reference sequence). The CDR3 DNA follows: TGCAGTGCCCCGACAGACCTCCGGGGGACCCAGTACTTC. Residues: CSAPTDLRGTQYF.

The rearrangement joins TRBV10-3 to TRBJ2-5, with 12 bases that match TRBD2. Germline CDR1 ENHRY, CDR2 SYGVKD. This CDR3 spans 16 amino acids. The V and J ends lost 4 bases and 4 bases, in that order; junction bases with no gene match: 7. The CDR3 DNA reads as TGTGCCATCAGTGGATTCCCGGGACTAGCGGGAGAGACCCAGTACTTC. As protein: CAISGFPGLAGETQYF.

As for this clonotype: One end of the junction fails to match germline, which may point to a read error. V and J are TRBV12-3 or TRBV12-4 and TRBJ2-1, with 7 bases that match TRBD1. The CDR3 length is 15 residues. Here the CDR3 DNA reads TGTACCAGCAGGCGACAGGGCTTAGGTGGCAATGAGCAGTTCTTC. Residues: CTSRRQGLGGNEQFF.